Included here is one T cell receptor beta chain sequence, with context. What it binds is not known. This sample is part of a study of shared clonotypes between healthy human individuals. Study-level results: Naive subsets, compared against memory subsets, generally had larger estimated richness values. Limited genetic and exposure-history diversity came from having few donors. For naive CD4 cells, approximately 5% of clonotypes were shared across a few donors.

Germline CDR1 is SNHLY and CDR2 is FYNNEI. This CDR3 contains 17 residues. Deletions cut 9 bases from V and 2 bases from J, with 25 bases between. Replicate sorted-subset PCRs were loaded with roughly 190 ng DNA, 29,000 or so T cell genomes. Assay: immunoSEQ multiplex PCR; the TCRdb copy retains only in-frame clones and omits some. The sample records 1,400,000 or so clones, 98% to 99% being singletons. The receptor was isolated from a man aged 25-45 years in good health. The sample was naive CD4+ T cells sorted from blood. Subset of the sample: CD45RA+ positively selected. This rearrangement joins TRBV2 to TRBJ1-2; no firm D call. CDR3 DNA: TGTGCCAGAGCTCCCCCTAGGCAGGTTGGAGCAAACTATGGCTACACCTTC. It translates to CARAPPRQVGANYGYTF.